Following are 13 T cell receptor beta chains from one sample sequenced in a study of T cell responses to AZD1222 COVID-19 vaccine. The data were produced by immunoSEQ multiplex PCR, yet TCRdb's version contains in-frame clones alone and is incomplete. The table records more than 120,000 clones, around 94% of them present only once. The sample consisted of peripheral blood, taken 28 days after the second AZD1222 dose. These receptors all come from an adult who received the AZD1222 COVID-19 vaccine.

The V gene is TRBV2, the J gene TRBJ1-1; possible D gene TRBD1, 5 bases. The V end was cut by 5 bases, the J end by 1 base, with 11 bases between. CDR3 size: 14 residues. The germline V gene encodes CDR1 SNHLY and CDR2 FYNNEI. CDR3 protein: CASSWDGPNTEAFF. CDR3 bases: TGTGCCAGCAGTTGGGACGGACCGAACACTGAAGCTTTCTTT.

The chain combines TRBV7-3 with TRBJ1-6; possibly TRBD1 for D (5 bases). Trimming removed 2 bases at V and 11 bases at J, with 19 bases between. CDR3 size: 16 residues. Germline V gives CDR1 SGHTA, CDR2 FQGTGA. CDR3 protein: CASSLGGTLQGTPLHF. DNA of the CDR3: TGTGCCAGCAGCTTAGGCGGGACGCTCCAAGGAACACCCCTCCACTTT.

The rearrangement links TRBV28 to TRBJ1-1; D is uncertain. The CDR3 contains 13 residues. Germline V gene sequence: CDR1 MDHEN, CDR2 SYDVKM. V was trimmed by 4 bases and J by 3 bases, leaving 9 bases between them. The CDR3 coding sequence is TGTGCCAGCAGTTCGGGTCTCTACACTGAAGCTTTCTTT. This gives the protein CASSSGLYTEAFF.

The CDR3 DNA sequence: TGTGCCAGCAGCCCCACCGACAGGGCGTGGACTGAAGCTTTCTTT. Protein product: CASSPTDRAWTEAFF. The chain combines TRBV6-5 with TRBJ1-1; 7 positions match TRBD1. V gave up 6 bases and J gave up 5 bases; unmatched junction bases: 12. The length of the CDR3 is 15 residues. CDR1 MNHEY and CDR2 SVGAGI come from the germline V gene.

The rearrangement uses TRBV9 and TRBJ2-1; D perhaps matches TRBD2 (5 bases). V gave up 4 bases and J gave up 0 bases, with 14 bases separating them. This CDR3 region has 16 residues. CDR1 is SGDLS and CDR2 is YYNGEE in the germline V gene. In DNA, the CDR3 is TGTGCCAGCAGCAGAAGCGGCCAGAGCTCCTACAATGAGCAGTTCTTC. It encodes CASSRSGQSSYNEQFF.

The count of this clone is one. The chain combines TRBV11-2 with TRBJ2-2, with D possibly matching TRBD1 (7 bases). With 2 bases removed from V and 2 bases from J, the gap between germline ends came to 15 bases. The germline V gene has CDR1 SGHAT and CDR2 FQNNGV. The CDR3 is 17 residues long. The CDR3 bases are TGTGCCAGCAGCTTATGGTCAGGGGGGAGCAACACCGGGGAGCTGTTTTTT. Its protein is CASSLWSGGSNTGELFF.

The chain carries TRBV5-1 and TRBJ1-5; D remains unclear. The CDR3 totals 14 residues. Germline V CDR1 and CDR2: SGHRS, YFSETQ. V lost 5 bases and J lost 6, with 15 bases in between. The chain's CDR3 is CASSLGEGRQPQHF. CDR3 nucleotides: TGCGCCAGCAGTCTCGGGGAGGGTCGTCAGCCCCAGCATTTT.

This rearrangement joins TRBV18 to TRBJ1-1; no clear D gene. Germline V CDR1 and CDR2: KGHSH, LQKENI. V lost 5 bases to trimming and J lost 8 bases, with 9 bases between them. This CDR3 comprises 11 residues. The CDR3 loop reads CASSSGGEAFF. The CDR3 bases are TGTGCCAGCTCATCAGGAGGCGAAGCTTTCTTT.

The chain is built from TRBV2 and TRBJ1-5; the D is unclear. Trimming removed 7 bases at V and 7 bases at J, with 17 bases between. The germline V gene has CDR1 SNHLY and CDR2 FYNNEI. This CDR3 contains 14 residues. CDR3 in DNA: TGTGCCAGCAAGCAAGGGTCCCCAACACAGCCCCAGCATTTT. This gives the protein CASKQGSPTQPQHF.

The CDR3 bases are TGTGCCAGCAGGCGCAGCAGCAATGAGCAGTTCTTC. Its translation is CASRRSSNEQFF. V is TRBV6-5 and J is TRBJ2-1; D is unresolved. V lost 6 bases to trimming and J lost 6 bases, with 9 bases between them. Germline V gene sequence: CDR1 MNHEY, CDR2 SVGAGI. This CDR3 region has 12 residues.

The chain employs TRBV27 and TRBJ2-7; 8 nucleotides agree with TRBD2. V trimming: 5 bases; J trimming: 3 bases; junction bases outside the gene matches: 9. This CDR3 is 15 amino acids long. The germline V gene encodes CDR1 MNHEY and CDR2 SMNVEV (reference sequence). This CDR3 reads CASSASPAGVYEQYF. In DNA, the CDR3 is TGTGCCAGCAGTGCATCCCCAGCGGGGGTCTACGAGCAGTACTTC.

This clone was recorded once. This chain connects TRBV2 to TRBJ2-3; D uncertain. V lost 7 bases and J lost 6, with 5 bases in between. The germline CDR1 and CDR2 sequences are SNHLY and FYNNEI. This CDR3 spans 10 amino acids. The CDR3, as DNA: TGTGCCAGCACCGAGGATACGCAGTATTTT. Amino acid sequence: CASTEDTQYF.

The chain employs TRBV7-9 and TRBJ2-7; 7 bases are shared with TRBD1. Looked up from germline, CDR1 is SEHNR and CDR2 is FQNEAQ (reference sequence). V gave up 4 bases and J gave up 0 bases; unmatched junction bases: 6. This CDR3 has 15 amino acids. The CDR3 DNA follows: TGTGCCAGCAGCTCCACGGGACAGAACTCCTACGAGCAGTACTTC. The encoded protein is CASSSTGQNSYEQYF. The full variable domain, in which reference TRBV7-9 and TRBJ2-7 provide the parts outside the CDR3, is DTGVSQNPRHKITKRGQNVTFRCDPISEHNRLYWYRQTLGQGPEFLTYFQNEAQLEKSRLLSDRFSAERPKGSFSTLEIQRTEQGDSAMYLCASSSTGQNSYEQYFGPGTRLTVT.